The T cell receptor (beta chain) described here comes from a study of post-analysis software for immune sequencing data. Study observations and caveats: When compared against controls, multiple sclerosis patients showed significantly lower normalized Chao1 diversity. Under F measure analysis, samples from one preparation batch co-clustered strongly. Four to six TRBV segments appeared more often in patients than in controls, and TRBV5-6, TRBV5-1 and TRBV20-1 were among these.

V shed 6 bases and J shed 8 bases, with 21 bases lying between them. CDR3 size: 15 residues. TCR beta cDNA libraries included unique molecular identifiers. About 460,000 cDNA molecules were obtained from approximately 1 to 10 million T cells. Via MiXCR, TCRdb re-called the PCR reads, giving one row per CDR3 protein. Found here are 800,000 to 950,000 distinct CDR3 sequences, approximately 53% of them singletons; the top ten hold approximately 4.2%. Regarding this clonotype: The antigen is undetermined.

The source of this sequence is a girl aged 5-17 years with multiple sclerosis. This chain joins TRBV12-3 or TRBV12-4 and TRBJ2-3; TRBD2 is a possible D gene (7 bases). Source material: blood. CDR3 nucleotides: TGTGCCAGCAGCCGGATAGGGGGGGCCCGCCCTACGCAGTATTTT. It translates to CASSRIGGARPTQYF.